Listed below are T cell receptor beta chains from one sample, sequenced in a study of T cell repertoires in ileal Crohn's disease. Libraries were prepared by immunoSEQ multiplex PCR; TCRdb keeps only in-frame clonotypes and omits some of them. This sample has 8,000 to 8,500 clones; about 96% occur once, and the top ten carry approximately 0.2%. The material sequenced was ileal tissue. The receptors come from an adult with Crohn's disease. The conserved cysteine and the conserved F or W are not part of the CDR3 here.

v_call cdr3_aa
TRBV28 ASRTQGRAEAF
TRBV7-9 AGQGENYGYT
TRBV19 ASSTSGAYEQY
TRBV4-3 ASSQGQGIEKLF
TRBV2 ASRTGQGISGAYEQY
TRBV28 ASSLYRNYGYT
TRBV5-1 ASSYLAGNTDTQY
TRBV5-4 ASSLQGVGANVLT
TRBV7-3 ASSLGRAGANVLT
TRBV7-9 ASSLERVAVTRTGELF
TRBV5-1 ASSWGQGSTGELF
TRBV7-9 ASSHTPRGVGVNQPQH
TRBV7-9 ASSQTGGEAF
TRBV11-2 ASNPGQGARGGTQY
TRBV5-6 ASSPGQWGYT